This T cell receptor beta chain was profiled in a study of Tregs in tolerant kidney transplant recipients. The method was immunoSEQ multiplex PCR; TCRdb's version includes in-frame clones alone and lacks a portion of them. In the table there are just under 65,000 clones, 98% of which are singletons. The study, taken as a whole, reports: No direct test of biological reproducibility was done here.

With regard to this clone: Its cognate antigen is unknown.

V was pared by 1 base and J by 10 bases, with 14 bases between. This CDR3 has 13 residues. In germline, CDR1 is SGHRS, CDR2 YFSETQ. Here the sequenced sample was Tregs from blood, taken before the transplant. This clonotype originated in a human donor who received a combined kidney and bone marrow transplant. The chain has TRBV5-1 and TRBJ1-1, with unresolved D. This chain's CDR3 is CASSLKTETGAFF. For the CDR3, the DNA is TGCGCCAGCAGCTTGAAGACTGAAACCGGAGCTTTCTTT. The whole variable domain, filled in from reference TRBV5-1 and TRBJ1-1, reads KAGVTQTPRYLIKTRGQQVTLSCSPISGHRSVSWYQQTPGQGLQFLFEYFSETQRNKGNFPGRFSGRQFSNSRSEMNVSTLELGDSALYLCASSLKTETGAFFGQGTRLTVV.